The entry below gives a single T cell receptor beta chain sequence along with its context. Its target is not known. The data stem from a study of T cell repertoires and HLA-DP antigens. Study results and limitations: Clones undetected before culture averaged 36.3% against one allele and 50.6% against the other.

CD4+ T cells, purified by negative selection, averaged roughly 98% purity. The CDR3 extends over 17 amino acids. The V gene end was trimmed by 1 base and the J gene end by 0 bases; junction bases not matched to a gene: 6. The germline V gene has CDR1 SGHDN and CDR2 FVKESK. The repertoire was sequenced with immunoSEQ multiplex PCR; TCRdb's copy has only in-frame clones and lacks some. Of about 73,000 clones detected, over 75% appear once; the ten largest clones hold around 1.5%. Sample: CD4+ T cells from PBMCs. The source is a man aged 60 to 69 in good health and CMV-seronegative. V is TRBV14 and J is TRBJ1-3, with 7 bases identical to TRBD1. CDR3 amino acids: CASSQVTGVISGNTIYF. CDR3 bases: TGTGCCAGCAGCCAAGTTACAGGGGTCATCTCTGGAAACACCATATATTTT.